The TCR beta chain described here comes from a study of regulatory T cells in long-lasting Graves disease. Study-level information: The study enrolled newly diagnosed Graves' patients on antithyroid drugs under 3 months.

The time point here: newly diagnosed GD, antithyroid drugs for less than 3 months. With RNA extracted from PBMCs as input, the TCR library was made. Researchers made TCR beta libraries by using iRepertoire HTBI primers and running Arm-PCR on CDR3 regions. MiXCR, run by TCRdb on the multiplex PCR reads, gives a single entry per CDR3 protein. This sample carries 420,000 or so distinct CDR3 sequences, about 15% of them seen once, and the ten largest clones take about 23%. V was clipped by 2 bases and J by 7 bases, with 9 bases between them. CDR3 size: 13 residues. The germline CDR1 and CDR2 sequences are MNHEY and SVGEGT. Turning to this clonotype: One base away lies a much larger clone, so this may be a sequencing read error.

A further study also used this sample, focusing on T cells in Graves' hyperthyroidism and ophthalmopathy. Per that study: The diagnostic basis comprised clinical symptoms, serum thyroxine and TRAb, thyroid ultrasound and orbital computed tomography.

This chain joins TRBV6-2 or TRBV6-3 and TRBJ2-1, with a possible D match to TRBD1 (5 bases). The sequencing used peripheral blood mononuclear cells (PBMCs), collected at new diagnosis, from a patient treated with antithyroid drugs. This sequence originates from a woman aged 18-29 years with Graves disease. CDR3 amino acids: CASSYDSWNEQFF. The CDR3 DNA sequence: TGTGCCAGCAGTTACGACAGTTGGAATGAGCAGTTCTTC.